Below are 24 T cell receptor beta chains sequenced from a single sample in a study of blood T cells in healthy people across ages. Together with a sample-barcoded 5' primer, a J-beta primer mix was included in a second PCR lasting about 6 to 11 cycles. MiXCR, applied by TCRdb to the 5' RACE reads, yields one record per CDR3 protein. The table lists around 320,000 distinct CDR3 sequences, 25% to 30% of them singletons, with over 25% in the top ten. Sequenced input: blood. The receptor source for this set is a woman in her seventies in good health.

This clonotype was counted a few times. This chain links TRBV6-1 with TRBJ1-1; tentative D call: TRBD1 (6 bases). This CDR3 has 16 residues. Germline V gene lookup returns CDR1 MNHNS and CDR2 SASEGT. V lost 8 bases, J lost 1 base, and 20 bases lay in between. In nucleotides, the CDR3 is TGTGCCAGCGAGACGTGGACAGCCTTTTGGAACACTGAAGCTTTCTTT. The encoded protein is CASETWTAFWNTEAFF.

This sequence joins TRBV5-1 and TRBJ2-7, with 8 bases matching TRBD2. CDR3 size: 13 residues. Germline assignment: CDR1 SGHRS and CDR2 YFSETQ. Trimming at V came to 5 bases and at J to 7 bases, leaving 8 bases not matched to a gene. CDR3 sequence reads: CASSESGSREQYF. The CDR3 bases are TGCGCCAGCAGTGAGAGCGGGAGCCGGGAGCAGTACTTC.

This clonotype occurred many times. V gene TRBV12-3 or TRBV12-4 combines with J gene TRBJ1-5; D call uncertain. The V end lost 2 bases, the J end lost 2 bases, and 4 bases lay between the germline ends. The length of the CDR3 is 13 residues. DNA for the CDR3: TGTGCCAGCAGTTTACGGGGCAATCAGCCCCAGCATTTT. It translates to CASSLRGNQPQHF.

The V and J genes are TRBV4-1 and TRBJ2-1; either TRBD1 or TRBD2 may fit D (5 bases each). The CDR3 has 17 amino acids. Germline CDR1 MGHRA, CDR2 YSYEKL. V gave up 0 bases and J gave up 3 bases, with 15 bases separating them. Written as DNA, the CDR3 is TGCGCCAGCAGCCAAGAAGTGCCGGGACCCAACTACAATGAGCAGTTCTTC. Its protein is CASSQEVPGPNYNEQFF.

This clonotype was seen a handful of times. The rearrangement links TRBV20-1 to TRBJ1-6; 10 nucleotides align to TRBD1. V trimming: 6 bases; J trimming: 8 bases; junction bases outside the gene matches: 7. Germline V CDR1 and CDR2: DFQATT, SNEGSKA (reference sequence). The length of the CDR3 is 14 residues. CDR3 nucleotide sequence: TGCAGTGCCGCCGAGACAGGGGGCCATTCACCCCTCCACTTT. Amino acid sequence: CSAAETGGHSPLHF.

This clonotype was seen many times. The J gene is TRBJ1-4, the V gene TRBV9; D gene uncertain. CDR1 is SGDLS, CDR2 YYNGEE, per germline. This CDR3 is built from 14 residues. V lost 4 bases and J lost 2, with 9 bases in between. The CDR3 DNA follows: TGTGCCAGCAGCCCCTACAGTACTAATGAAAAACTGTTTTTT. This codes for CASSPYSTNEKLFF.

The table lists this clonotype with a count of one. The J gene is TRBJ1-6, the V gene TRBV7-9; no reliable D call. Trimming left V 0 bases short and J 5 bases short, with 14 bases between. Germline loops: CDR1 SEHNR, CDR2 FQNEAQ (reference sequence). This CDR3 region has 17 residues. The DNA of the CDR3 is TGTGCCAGCAGCTTAGCTGGGCGGGGTTTCCATAATTCACCCCTCCACTTT. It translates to CASSLAGRGFHNSPLHF.

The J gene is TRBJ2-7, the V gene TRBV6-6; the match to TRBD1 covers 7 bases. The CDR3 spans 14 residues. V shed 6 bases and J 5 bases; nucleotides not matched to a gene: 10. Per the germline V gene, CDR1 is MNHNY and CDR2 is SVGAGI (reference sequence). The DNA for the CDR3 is TGTGCCAGCAGGCCCACCGGGACAGCCCACGAGCAGTACTTC. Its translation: CASRPTGTAHEQYF.

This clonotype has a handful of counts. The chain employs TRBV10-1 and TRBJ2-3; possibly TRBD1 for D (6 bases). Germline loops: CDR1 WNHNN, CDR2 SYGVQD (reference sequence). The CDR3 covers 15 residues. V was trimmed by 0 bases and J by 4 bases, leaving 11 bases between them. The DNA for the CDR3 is TGCGCCAGCAGTGAGTCGGCAGGGGTAGCAGATACGCAGTATTTT. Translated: CASSESAGVADTQYF.

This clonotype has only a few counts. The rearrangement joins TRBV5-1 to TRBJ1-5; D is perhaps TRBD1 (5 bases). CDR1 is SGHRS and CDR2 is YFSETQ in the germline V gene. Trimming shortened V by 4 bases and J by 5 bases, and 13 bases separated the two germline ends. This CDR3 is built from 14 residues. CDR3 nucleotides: TGCGCCAGCAGCCCCGAGGGGTCGGATCAGCCCCAGCATTTT. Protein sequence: CASSPEGSDQPQHF.

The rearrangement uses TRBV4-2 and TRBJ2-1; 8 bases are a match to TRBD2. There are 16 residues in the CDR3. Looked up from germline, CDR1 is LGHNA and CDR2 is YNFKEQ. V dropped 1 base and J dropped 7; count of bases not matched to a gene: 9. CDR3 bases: TGTGCCAGCAGCCAAGGAAAACTAGCGGTGGGGAATGAGCAGTTCTTC. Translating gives CASSQGKLAVGNEQFF.

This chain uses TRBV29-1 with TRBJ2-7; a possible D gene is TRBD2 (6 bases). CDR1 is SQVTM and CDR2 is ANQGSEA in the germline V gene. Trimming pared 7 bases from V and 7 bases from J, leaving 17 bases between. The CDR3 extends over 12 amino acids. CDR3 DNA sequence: TGCAGCGCCGACCGGGGGTTCGGAGAGCAGTACTTC. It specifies CSADRGFGEQYF.

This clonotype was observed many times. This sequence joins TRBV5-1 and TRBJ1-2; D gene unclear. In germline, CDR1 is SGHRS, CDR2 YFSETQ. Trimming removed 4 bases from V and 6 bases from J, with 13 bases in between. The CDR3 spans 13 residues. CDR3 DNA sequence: TGCGCCAGCAGCGCCGGAGGGCACGATGGCTACACCTTC. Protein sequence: CASSAGGHDGYTF.

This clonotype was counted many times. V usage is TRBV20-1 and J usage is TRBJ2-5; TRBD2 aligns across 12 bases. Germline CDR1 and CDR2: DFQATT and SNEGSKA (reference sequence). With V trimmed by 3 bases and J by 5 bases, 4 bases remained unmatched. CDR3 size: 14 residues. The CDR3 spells CSASSLAGGETQYF. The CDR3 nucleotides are TGCAGTGCTAGCAGTCTAGCGGGAGGGGAGACCCAGTACTTC.

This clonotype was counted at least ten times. CDR3 in amino acids: CASSYSALQETQYF. Written as DNA, the CDR3 is TGTGCCAGCAGTTACTCGGCGCTTCAAGAGACCCAGTACTTC. The chain has TRBV6-5 and TRBJ2-5; D unclear. V lost 0 bases to trimming and J lost 2 bases, with 7 bases between them. Germline lookup yields CDR1 MNHEY and CDR2 SVGAGI. CDR3 length equals 14 residues.

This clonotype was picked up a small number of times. The CDR3 spells CASSFNSGQGYEQYF. Written as DNA, the CDR3 is TGCGCCAGCAGCTTCAACTCCGGACAGGGCTACGAGCAGTACTTC. The genes are TRBV5-1 and TRBJ2-7, with 8 positions matching TRBD1. The CDR3 contains 15 residues. Germline CDR1 reads SGHRS; CDR2 reads YFSETQ. With V trimmed by 2 bases and J by 3 bases, 7 bases remained unmatched.

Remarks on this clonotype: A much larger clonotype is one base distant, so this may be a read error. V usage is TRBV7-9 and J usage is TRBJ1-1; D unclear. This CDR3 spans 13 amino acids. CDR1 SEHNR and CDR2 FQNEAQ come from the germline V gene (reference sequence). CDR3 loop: CASSLGVNTGAFF. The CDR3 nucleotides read TGTGCCAGCAGCTTAGGGGTGAACACTGGAGCTTTCTTT.

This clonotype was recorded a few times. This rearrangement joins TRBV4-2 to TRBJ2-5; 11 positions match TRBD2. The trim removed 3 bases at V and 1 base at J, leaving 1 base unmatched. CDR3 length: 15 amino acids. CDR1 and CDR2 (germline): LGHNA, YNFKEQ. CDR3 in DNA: TGTGCCAGCAGCCAGGGGACTAGCGGCCAAGAGACCCAGTACTTC. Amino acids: CASSQGTSGQETQYF.

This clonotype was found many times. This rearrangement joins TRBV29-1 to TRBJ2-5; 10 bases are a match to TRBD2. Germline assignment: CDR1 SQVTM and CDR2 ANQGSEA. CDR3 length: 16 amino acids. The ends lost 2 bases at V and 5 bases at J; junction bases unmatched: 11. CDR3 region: CSVELAGVGIEETQYF. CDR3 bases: TGCAGCGTTGAACTAGCGGGAGTGGGTATCGAGGAGACCCAGTACTTC.

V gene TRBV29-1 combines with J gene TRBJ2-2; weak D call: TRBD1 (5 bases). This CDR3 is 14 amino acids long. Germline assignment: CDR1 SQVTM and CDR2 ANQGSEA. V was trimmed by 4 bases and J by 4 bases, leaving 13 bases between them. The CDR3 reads CSVVFRDGTGELFF. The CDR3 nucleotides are TGCAGCGTTGTCTTCAGGGATGGCACCGGGGAGCTGTTTTTT.

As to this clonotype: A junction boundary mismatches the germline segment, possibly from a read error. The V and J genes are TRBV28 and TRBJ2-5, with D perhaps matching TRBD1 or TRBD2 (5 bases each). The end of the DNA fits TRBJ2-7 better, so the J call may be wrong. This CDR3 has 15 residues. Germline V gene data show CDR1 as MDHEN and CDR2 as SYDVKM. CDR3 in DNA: TGTGGCAGCAGTTCAGCCGGGACGGTGACCTACGAGCAGTACTTC. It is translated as CGSSSAGTVTYEQYF.

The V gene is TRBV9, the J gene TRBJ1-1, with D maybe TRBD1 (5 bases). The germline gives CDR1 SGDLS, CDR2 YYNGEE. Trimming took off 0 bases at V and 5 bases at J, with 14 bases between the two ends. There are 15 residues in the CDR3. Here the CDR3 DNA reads TGTGCCAGCAGCGTAGCCGCCAGGGAGACGACTGAAGCTTTCTTT. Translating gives CASSVAARETTEAFF.

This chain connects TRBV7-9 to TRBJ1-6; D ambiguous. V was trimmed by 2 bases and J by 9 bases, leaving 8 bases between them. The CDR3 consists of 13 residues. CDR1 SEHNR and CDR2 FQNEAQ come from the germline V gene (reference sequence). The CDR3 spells CASSLPTGSPLHF. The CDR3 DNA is TGTGCCAGCAGCTTACCCACCGGTTCACCCCTCCACTTT.

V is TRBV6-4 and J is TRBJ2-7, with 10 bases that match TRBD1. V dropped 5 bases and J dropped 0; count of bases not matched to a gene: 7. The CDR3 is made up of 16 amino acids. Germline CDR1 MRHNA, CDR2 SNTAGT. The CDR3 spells CASSPFRDRGSYEQYF. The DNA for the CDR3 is TGTGCCAGCAGTCCTTTCCGGGACAGGGGCTCCTACGAGCAGTACTTC.